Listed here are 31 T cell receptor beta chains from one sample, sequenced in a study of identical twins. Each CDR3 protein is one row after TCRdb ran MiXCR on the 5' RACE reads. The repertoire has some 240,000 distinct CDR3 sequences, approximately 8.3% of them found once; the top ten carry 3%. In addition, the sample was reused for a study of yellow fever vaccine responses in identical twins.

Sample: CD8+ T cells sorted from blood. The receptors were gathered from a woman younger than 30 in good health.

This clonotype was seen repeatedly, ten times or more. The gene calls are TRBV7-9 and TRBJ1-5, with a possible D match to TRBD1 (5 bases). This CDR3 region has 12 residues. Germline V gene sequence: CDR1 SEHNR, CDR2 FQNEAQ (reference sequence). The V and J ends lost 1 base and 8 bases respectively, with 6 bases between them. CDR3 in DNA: TGTGCCAGCAGCTTAGGGGGGGAGCCCCAGCATTTT. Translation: CASSLGGEPQHF. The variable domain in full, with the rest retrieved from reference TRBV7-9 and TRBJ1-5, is DTGVSQNPRHKITKRGQNVTFRCDPISEHNRLYWYRQTLGQGPEFLTYFQNEAQLEKSRLLSDRFSAERPKGSFSTLEIQRTEQGDSAMYLCASSLGGEPQHFGDGTRLSIL.

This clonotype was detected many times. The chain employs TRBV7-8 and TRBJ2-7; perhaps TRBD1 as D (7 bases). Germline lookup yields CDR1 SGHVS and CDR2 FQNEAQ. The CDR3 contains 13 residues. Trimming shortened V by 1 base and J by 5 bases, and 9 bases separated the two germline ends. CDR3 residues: CASSLGRGDEQYF. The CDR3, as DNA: TGTGCCAGCAGCTTAGGCAGGGGGGACGAGCAGTACTTC.

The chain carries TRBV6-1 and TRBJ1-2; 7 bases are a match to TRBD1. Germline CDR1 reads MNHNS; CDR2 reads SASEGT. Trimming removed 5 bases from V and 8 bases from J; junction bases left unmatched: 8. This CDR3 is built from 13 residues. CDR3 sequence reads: CASSQGGAEGYTF. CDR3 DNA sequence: TGTGCCAGCAGTCAAGGGGGCGCGGAAGGCTACACCTTC.

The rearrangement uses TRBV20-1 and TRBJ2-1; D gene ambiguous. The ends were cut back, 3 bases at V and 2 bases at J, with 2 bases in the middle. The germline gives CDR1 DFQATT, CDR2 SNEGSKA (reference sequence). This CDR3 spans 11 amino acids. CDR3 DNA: TGCAGTGCTAGGGCCTACAATGAGCAGTTCTTC. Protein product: CSARAYNEQFF.

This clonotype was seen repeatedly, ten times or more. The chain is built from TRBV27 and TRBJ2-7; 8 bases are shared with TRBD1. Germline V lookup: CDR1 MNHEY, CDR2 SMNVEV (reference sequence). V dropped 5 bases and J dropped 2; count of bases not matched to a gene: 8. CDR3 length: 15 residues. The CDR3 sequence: CASSTWGQVAYEQYF. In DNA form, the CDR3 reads TGTGCCAGCAGTACATGGGGACAGGTTGCCTACGAGCAGTACTTC.

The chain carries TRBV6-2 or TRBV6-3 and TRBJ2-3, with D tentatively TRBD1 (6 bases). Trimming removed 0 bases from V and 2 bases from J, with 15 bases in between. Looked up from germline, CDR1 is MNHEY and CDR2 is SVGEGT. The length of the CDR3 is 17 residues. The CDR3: CASSYSPRQDSTDTQYF. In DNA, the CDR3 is TGTGCCAGCAGTTACTCGCCTCGACAGGACTCCACAGATACGCAGTATTTT.

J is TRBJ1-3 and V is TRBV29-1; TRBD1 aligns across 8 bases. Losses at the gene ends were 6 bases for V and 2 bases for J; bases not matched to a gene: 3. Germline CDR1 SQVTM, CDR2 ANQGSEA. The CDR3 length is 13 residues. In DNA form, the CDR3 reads TGCAGCGTCGCACAGGGGGCTGGAAACACCATATATTTT. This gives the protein CSVAQGAGNTIYF.

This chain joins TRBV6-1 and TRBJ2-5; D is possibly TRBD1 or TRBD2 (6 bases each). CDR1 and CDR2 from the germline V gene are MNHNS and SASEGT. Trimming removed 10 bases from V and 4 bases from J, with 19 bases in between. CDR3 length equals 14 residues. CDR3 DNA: TGTGCCATCCGACGAGGGGGGCTCCGAGAGACCCAGTACTTC. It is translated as CAIRRGGLRETQYF.

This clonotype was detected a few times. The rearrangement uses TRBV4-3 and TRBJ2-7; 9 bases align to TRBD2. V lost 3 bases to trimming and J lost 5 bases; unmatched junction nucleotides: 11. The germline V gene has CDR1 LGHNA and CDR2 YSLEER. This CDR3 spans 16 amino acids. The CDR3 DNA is TGCGCCAGCAGCCAGGAGGGACTAGCCTCGGGGGACGAGCAGTACTTC. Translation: CASSQEGLASGDEQYF.

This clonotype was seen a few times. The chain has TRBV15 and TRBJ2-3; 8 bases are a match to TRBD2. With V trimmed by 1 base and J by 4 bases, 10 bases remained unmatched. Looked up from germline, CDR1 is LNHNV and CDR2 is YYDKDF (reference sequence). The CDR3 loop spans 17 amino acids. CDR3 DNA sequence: TGTGCCACCAGCAGAGCCGAACTAGCGGAGGGACCAGATACGCAGTATTTT. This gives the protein CATSRAELAEGPDTQYF.

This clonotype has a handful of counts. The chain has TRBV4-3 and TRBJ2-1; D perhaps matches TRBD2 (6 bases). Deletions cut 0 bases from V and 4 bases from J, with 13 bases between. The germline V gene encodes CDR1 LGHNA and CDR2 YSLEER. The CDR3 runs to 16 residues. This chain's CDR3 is CASSQDVTGLYNEQFF. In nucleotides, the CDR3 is TGCGCCAGCAGCCAAGATGTTACGGGACTTTACAATGAGCAGTTCTTC.

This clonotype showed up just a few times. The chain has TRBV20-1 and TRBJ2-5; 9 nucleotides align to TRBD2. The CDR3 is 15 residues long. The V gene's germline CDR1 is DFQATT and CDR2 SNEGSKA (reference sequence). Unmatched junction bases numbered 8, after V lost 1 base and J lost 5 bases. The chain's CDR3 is CSARVPSGARETQYF. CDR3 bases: TGCAGTGCTAGAGTTCCTAGCGGGGCCCGGGAGACCCAGTACTTC.

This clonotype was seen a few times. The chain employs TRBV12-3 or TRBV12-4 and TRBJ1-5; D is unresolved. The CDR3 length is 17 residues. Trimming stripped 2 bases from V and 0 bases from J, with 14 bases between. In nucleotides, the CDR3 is TGTGCCAGCAGTTTAACCGAACCAGAATATAGCAATCAGCCCCAGCATTTT. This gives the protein CASSLTEPEYSNQPQHF.

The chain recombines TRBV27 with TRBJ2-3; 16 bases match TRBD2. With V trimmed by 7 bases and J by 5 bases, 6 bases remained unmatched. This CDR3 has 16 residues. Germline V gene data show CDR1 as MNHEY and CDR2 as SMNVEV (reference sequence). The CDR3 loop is CASTPGLAGGGDTQYF. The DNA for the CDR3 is TGTGCCAGCACCCCGGGACTAGCGGGGGGGGGAGATACGCAGTATTTT.

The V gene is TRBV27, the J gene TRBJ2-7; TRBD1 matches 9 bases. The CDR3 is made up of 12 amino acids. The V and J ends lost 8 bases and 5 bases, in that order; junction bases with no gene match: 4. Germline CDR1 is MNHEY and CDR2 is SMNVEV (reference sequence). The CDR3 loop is CASRDRDDEQYF. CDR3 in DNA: TGTGCCAGCCGGGACAGGGACGACGAGCAGTACTTC.

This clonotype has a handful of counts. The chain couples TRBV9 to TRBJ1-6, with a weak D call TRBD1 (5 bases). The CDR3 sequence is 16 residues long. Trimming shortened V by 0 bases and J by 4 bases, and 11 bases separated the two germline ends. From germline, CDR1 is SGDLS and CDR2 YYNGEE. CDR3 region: CASSVGGTLYNSPLHF. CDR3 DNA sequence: TGTGCCAGCAGCGTAGGGGGGACGTTATATAATTCACCCCTCCACTTT.

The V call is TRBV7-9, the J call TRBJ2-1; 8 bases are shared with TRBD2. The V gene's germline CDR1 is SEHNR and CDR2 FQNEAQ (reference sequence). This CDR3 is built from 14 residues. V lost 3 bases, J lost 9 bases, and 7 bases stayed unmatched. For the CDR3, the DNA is TGTGCCAGCAGCTTCTTCCGGGGGGGCGGTGAGCAGTTCTTC. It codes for CASSFFRGGGEQFF.

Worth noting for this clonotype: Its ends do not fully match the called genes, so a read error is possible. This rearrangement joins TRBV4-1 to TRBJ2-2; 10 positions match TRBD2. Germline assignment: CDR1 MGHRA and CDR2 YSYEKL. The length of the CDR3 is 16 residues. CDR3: CASSQLTSGNAGELFF. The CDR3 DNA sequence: TGCGCCAGCAGCCAGCTAACTAGCGGGAACGCCGGGGAGCTGTTTTTT.

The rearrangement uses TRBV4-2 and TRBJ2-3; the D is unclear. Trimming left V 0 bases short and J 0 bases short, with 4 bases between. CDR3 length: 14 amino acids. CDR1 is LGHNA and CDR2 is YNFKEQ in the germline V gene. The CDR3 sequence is CASSQEKSTDTQYF. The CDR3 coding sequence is TGTGCCAGCAGCCAAGAGAAGAGCACAGATACGCAGTATTTT.

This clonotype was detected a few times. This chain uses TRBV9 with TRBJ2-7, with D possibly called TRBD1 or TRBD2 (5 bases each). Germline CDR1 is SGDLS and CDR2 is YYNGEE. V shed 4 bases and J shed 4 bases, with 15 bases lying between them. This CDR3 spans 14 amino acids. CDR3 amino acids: CASSPGTSRYEQYF. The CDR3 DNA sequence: TGTGCCAGCAGCCCCGGGACCTCCCGTTACGAGCAGTACTTC. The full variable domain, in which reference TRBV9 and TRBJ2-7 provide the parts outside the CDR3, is DSGVTQTPKHLITATGQRVTLRCSPRSGDLSVYWYQQSLDQGLQFLIQYYNGEERAKGNILERFSAQQFPDLHSELNLSSLELGDSALYFCASSPGTSRYEQYFGPGTRLTVT.

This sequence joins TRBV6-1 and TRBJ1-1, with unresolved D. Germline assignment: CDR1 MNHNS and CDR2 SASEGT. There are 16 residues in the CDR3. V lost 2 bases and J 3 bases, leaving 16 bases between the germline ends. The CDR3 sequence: CASSEFGWMSDTEAFF. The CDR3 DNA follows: TGTGCCAGCAGTGAATTTGGGTGGATGTCGGACACTGAAGCTTTCTTT.

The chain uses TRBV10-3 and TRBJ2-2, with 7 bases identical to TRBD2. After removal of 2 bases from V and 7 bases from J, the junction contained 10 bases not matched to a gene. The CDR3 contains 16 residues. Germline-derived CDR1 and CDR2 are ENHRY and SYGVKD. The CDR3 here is CAISEEVTSGGGELFF. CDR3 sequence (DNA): TGTGCCATCAGTGAGGAAGTTACCTCGGGAGGCGGGGAGCTGTTTTTT.

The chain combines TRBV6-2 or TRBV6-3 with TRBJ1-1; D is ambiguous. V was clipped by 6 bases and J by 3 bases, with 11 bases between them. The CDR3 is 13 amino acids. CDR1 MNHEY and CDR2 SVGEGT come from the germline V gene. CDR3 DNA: TGTGCCAGCAGACGAGTCGGGGACACTGAAGCTTTCTTT. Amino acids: CASRRVGDTEAFF.

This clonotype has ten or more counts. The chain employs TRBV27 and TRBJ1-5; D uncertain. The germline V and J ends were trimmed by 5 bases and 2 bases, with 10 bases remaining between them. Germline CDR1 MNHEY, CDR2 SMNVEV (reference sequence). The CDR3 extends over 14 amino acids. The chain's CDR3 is CASSTRQGNQPQHF. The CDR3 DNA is TGTGCCAGCAGTACTCGGCAGGGCAATCAGCCCCAGCATTTT.

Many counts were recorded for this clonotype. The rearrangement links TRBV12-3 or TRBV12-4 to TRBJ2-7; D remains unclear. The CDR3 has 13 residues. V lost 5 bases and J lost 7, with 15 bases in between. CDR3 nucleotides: TGTGCCAGCAGTACCGGACCCGTAATTGAGCAGTACTTC. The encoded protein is CASSTGPVIEQYF.

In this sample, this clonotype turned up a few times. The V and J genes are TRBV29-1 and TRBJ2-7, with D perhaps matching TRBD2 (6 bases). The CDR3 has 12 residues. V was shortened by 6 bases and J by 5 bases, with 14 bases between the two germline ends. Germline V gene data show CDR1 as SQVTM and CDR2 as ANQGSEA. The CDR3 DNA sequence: TGCAGCGTAGCCTGGGGGGTCGACGAGCAGTACTTC. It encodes CSVAWGVDEQYF.

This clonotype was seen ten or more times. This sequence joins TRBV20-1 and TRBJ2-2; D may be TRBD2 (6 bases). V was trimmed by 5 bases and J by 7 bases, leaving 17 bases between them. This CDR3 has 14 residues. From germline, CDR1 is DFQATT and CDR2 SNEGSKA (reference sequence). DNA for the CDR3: TGCAGTGCTTTGGACCCGGAGGGAAGCGGGGAGCTGTTTTTT. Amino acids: CSALDPEGSGELFF.

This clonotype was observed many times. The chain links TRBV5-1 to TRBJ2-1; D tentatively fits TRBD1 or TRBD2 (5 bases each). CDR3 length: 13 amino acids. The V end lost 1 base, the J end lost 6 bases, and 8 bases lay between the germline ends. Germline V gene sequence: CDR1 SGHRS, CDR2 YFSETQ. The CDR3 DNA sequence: TGCGCCAGCAGCTTGCCAGGGAGCAATGAGCAGTTCTTC. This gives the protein CASSLPGSNEQFF.

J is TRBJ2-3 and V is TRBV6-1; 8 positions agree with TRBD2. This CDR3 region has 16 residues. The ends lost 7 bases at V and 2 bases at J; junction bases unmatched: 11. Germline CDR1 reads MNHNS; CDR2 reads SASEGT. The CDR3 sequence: CASMNLAGSYTDTQYF. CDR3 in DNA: TGTGCCAGCATGAACCTAGCGGGCTCTTACACAGATACGCAGTATTTT.

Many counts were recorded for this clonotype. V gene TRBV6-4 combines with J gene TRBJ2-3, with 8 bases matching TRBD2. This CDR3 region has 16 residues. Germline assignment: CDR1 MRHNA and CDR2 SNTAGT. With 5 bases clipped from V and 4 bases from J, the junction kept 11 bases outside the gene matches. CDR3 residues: CASSPESGSGADTQYF. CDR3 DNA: TGTGCCAGCAGTCCTGAAAGCGGGAGTGGGGCAGATACGCAGTATTTT.

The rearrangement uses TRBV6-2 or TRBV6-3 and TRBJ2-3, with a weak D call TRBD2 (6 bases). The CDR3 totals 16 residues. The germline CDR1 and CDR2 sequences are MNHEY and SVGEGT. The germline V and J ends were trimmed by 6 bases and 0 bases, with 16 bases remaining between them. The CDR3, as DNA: TGTGCCAGCAGCCAGACACGGGAGACTAGCACAGATACGCAGTATTTT. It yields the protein CASSQTRETSTDTQYF.